A single sample is the source of the 3 T cell receptor beta chains below, sequenced in a study of blood T cell repertoires in COVID-19. Here immunoSEQ multiplex PCR was the method, and the copy in TCRdb shows in-frame clones only, minus some. Of 140,000 to 150,000 clones in the sample, around 90% were seen once. The sequenced material came from peripheral blood. Every receptor here comes from a human donor with COVID-19, enrolled during active disease. The donor label of this sample is uncertain.

The CDR3 nucleotides read TGTGCCAGCACCTCGGGGAGGGAAGGCAATCAGCCCCAGCATTTT. Amino acid sequence: CASTSGREGNQPQHF. V gene TRBV6-1 combines with J gene TRBJ1-5; D is unresolved. This CDR3 has 15 residues. Germline CDR1 MNHNS, CDR2 SASEGT. V was shortened by 7 bases and J by 2 bases, with 15 bases between the two germline ends.

In this sample, this clone turned up a few times. The chain links TRBV7-3 to TRBJ2-1, with TRBD1 matching over 9 bases. The J segment lost 8 bases and the V segment lost 2 bases, leaving 16 bases of the junction unmatched. The length of the CDR3 is 18 residues. Looked up from germline, CDR1 is SGHTA and CDR2 is FQGTGA. CDR3 coding DNA: TGTGCCAGCAGCTTATACAGTTGGGGGACAGGGCCAATTTATGAGCAGTTCTTC. It translates to CASSLYSWGTGPIYEQFF. The variable domain in full, with the rest retrieved from reference TRBV7-3 and TRBJ2-1, is GAGVSQTPSNKVTEKGKYVELRCDPISGHTALYWYRQSLGQGPEFLIYFQGTGAADDSGLPNDRFFAVRPEGSVSTLKIQRTERGDSAVYLCASSLYSWGTGPIYEQFFGPGTRLTVL.

V and J are TRBV7-8 and TRBJ1-1; 9 bases are shared with TRBD1. This CDR3 comprises 15 residues. CDR1 is SGHVS and CDR2 is FQNEAQ in the germline V gene. The trim removed 2 bases at V and 4 bases at J, leaving 5 bases unmatched. In DNA form, the CDR3 reads TGTGCCAGCAGCTTATTCGGACAGGGGACCACTGAAGCTTTCTTT. The encoded protein is CASSLFGQGTTEAFF.